This T cell receptor (beta chain) is drawn from a study of identical twins. The study, taken as a whole, reports: Researchers caution that invariant MAIT and iNKT cells could partly confound zero-insertion analyses. Models predicted less out-of-frame TCR alpha sharing in monozygotic twins than was found. Twins' surplus sharing was weaker for beta out-of-frame sequences.

Template switching added a universal primer site, and cDNA bore unique molecular identifiers. TCRdb reprocessed the 5' RACE reads with MiXCR, giving one entry per CDR3 protein. The data show about 570,000 distinct CDR3 sequences, 9.6% seen once. The germline V and J ends were trimmed by 0 bases and 2 bases, with 21 bases remaining between them. Germline V gene sequence: CDR1 SQVTM, CDR2 ANQGSEA. The CDR3 is made up of 18 amino acids. In regard to this clonotype: What it recognizes is unknown.

Separately, the same data were catalogued under a study of yellow fever vaccine responses in identical twins.

This clonotype was obtained from a young woman in good health. The chain has TRBV29-1 and TRBJ2-3; tentative D call: TRBD1 (5 bases). Material for sequencing was PBMCs. This CDR3 is CSVEDPGWKRSTTDTQYF. CDR3 nucleotides: TGCAGCGTTGAAGATCCAGGGTGGAAACGTTCGACCACAGATACGCAGTATTTT.